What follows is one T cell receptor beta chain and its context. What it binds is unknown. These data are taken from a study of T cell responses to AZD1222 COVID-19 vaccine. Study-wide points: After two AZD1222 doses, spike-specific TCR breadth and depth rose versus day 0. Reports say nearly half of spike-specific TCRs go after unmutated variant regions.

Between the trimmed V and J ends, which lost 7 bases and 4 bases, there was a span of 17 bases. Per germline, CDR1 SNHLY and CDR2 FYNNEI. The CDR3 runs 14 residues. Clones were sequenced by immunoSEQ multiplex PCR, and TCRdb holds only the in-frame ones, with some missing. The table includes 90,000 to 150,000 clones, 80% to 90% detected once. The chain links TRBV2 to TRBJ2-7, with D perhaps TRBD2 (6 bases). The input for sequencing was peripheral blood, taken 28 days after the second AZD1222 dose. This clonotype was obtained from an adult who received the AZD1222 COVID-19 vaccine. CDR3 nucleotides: TGTGCCAGCACAGGTGAGGCAGGGAGGTACGAGCAGTACTTC. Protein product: CASTGEAGRYEQYF.